The entry below gives a single T cell receptor (beta chain) sequence along with its context. This record belongs to a study of human T cells and chemical hapten exposure. Study summary: Patch testing placed 0.01% DPC on the upper back, with readings at 6 days.

MiXCR, run by TCRdb on the RACE reads, gives a single entry per CDR3 protein. The repertoire holds 180,000 or so distinct CDR3 sequences, with about 14% as singletons. Per germline, CDR1 DFQATT and CDR2 SNEGSKA (reference sequence). V lost 3 bases and J lost 4, with 9 bases in between. The CDR3 runs to 12 residues. The time point here: patch test 1, 2 weeks after DPC sensitization. The treatment was: therapeutic diphenylcyclopropenone sensitization with weekly scalp DPC. The sequenced sample was whole blood, obtained in connection with sensitization to the hapten diphenylcyclopropenone (DPC). The chain combines TRBV20-1 with TRBJ1-1, with D possibly matching TRBD1 (6 bases). The source is a woman aged 30 to 39 with alopecia areata. Some clones in this sample may be carry-over from other donors' samples. CDR3 amino acids: CSASSRGTEAFF. CDR3 DNA sequence: TGCAGTGCTAGCTCCAGGGGCACTGAAGCTTTCTTT.